This T cell receptor (beta chain) was retrieved from a study of blood T cell repertoires in COVID-19. TCRdb keeps only in-frame clones here, not all; method: immunoSEQ multiplex PCR. This sample has more than 40,000 clones, with 80% to 90% found just once. The V gene lost 3 bases and the J gene lost 1 base, with 13 bases spanning the gap. This CDR3 contains 15 residues. The rearrangement joins TRBV5-3 to TRBJ1-1; D remains ambiguous. TRBV5-3 is an open reading frame whose function is uncertain. This sequence originates from a woman aged 80 or older with acute or convalescent COVID-19. The sample consisted of peripheral blood. CDR3 amino acids: CARSYVGTKNTEAFF. The CDR3 nucleotides are TGTGCCAGAAGCTATGTGGGCACCAAGAACACTGAAGCTTTCTTT.